A selection of T cell receptor beta chains follows, all from one sample in a study of identical twins. MiXCR, applied by TCRdb to the 5' RACE reads, yields one record per CDR3 protein. The profile shows about 570,000 distinct CDR3 sequences, approximately 9.6% of them singletons. These data also formed part of another study, on yellow fever vaccine responses in identical twins.

Sequencing was performed on PBMCs. The receptor set was obtained from a woman younger than 30 in good health. CDR3s include the opening cysteine and the closing phenylalanine or tryptophan. D genes are given only for firm matches. A clone size is listed for some rows: how often the clone was seen (once, few, many), or a class if it is expanded.

.,TRBV6-2/TRBV6-3,TRBJ2-5,.,TGTGCCAGCAGTTACTATCCTGGACTATACCCAGAGACCCAGTACTTC,CASSYYPGLYPETQYF
many,TRBV20-1,TRBJ2-1,TRBD2,TGCAGTGCTAGGGGGAGGGTAGCCTACAATGAGCAGTTCTTC,CSARGRVAYNEQFF
few,TRBV15,TRBJ2-7,.,TGTGCCACCAGCAGAGATCCCACTGGGGGCTCCTACGAGCAGTACTTC,CATSRDPTGGSYEQYF
few,TRBV5-1,TRBJ2-5,TRBD2,TGCGCCAGCAGCATTAGCGGGAGCCAAGAGACCCAGTACTTC,CASSISGSQETQYF
few,TRBV20-1,TRBJ2-2,.,TGCAGTACCAAGAACGCGAACACCGGGGAGCTGTTTTTT,CSTKNANTGELFF
.,TRBV18,TRBJ2-1,TRBD2,TGTGCCAGCTCACAGATTACCGTGGGAGCGGGAGCGTACAATGAGCAGTTCTTC,CASSQITVGAGAYNEQFF
many,TRBV9,TRBJ2-1,.,TGTGCCAGCAGCGTAGGACGTGAGCAGTTCTTC,CASSVGREQFF
.,TRBV21-1,TRBJ2-1,.,TGTGCCAGCAGCAAAAAGGGGGTCAAGGGCGATGAGCAGTTCTTC,CASSKKGVKGDEQFF
many,TRBV7-2,TRBJ1-2,TRBD1,TGTGCCAGCAGCTCGTTAACAGGGGGCGCGGGCGGCTACACCTTC,CASSSLTGGAGGYTF
.,TRBV7-2,TRBJ2-3,.,TGTGCCAGCAGCCGGGGGACAGTTAGAACAGATACGCAGTATTTT,CASSRGTVRTDTQYF
.,TRBV18,TRBJ2-1,.,TGTGCCAGCTCCTGGGTAGGGGGTGAGCAGTTCTTC,CASSWVGGEQFF
many,TRBV20-1,TRBJ2-2,.,TGCAGTGCCGGGCGGAACACCGGGGAGCTGTTTTTT,CSAGRNTGELFF
.,TRBV11-2,TRBJ2-5,.,TGTGCCAGCAGCTTAGCGCAGGGTTACGAGACCCAGTACTTC,CASSLAQGYETQYF
.,TRBV28,TRBJ1-1,.,TGTGCCAGTTTGGAGGGCCCCTTGAACACTGAAGCTTTCTTT,CASLEGPLNTEAFF